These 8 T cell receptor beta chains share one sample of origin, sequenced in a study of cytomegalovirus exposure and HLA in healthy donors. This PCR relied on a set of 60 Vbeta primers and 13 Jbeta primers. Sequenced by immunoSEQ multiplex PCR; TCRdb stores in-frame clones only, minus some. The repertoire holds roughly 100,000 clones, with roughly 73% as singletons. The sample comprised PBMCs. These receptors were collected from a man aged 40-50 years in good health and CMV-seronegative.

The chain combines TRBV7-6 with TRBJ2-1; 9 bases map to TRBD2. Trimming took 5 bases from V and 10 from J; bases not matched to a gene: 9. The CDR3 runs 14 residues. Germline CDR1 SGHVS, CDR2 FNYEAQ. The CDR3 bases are TGTGCCAGCAGCCCGGGCGGGGGGGCGGGGGAGCAGTTCTTC. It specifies CASSPGGGAGEQFF.

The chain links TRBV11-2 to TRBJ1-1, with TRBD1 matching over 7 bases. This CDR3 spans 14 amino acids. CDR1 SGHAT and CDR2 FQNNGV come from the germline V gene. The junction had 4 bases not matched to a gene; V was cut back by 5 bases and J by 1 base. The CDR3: CASSRQGSNTEAFF. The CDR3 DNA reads TGTGCCAGCAGCCGACAGGGTTCGAACACTGAAGCTTTCTTT.

The CDR3, as DNA: TGTGCCAGCAGCTTTAGCGGGGGCCTCGACAATGAGCAGTTCTTC. As protein: CASSFSGGLDNEQFF. This chain joins TRBV7-2 and TRBJ2-1, with TRBD2 matching 9 bases. Germline CDR1 is SGHTA and CDR2 is FQGNSA. With 3 bases clipped from V and 5 bases from J, the junction kept 5 bases outside the gene matches. CDR3 length: 15 residues.

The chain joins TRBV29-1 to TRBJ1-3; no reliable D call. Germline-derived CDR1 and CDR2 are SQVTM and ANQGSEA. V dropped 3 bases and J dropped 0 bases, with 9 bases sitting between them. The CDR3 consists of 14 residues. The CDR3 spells CSVDDTYSGNTIYF. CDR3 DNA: TGCAGCGTTGACGACACATACTCTGGAAACACCATATATTTT. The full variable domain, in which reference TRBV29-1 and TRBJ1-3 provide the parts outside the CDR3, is SAVISQKPSRDICQRGTSLTIQCQVDSQVTMMFWYRQQPGQSLTLIATANQGSEATYESGFVIDKFPISRPNLTFSTLTVSNMSPEDSSIYLCSVDDTYSGNTIYFGEGSWLTVV.

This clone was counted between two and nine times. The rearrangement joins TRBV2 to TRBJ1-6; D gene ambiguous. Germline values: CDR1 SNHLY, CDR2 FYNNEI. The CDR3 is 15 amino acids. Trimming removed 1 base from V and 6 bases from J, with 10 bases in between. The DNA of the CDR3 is TGTGCCAGCAGTGAAGGGGTCGGCGGTAATTCACCCCTCCACTTT. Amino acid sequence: CASSEGVGGNSPLHF. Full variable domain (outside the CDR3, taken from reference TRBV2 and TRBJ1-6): EPEVTQTPSHQVTQMGQEVILRCVPISNHLYFYWYRQILGQKVEFLVSFYNNEISEKSEIFDDQFSVERPDGSNFTLKIRSTKLEDSAMYFCASSEGVGGNSPLHFGNGTRLTVT.

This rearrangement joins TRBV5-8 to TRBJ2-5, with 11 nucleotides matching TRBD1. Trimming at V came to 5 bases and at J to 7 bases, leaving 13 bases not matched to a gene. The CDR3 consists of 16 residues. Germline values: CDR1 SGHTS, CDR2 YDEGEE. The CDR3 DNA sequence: TGTGCCAGCAGGAAAAACCCGGGACAGGGGGTCGGGACCCAGTACTTC. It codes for CASRKNPGQGVGTQYF.

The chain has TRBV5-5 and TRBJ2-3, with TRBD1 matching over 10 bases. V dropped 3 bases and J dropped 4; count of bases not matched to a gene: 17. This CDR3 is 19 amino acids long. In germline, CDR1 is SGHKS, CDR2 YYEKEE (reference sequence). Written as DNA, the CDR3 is TGTGCCAGCAGCTCAGGGACAGGGGTCCCCTCCGGGGGGCCAGATACGCAGTATTTT. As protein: CASSSGTGVPSGGPDTQYF.

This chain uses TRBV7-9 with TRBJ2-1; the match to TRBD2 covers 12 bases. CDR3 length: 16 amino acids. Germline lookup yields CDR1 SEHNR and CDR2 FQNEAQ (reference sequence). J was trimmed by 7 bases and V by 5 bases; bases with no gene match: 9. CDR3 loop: CASSAELAGGRNEQFF. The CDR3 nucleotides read TGTGCCAGCAGCGCCGAACTAGCGGGGGGCAGGAATGAGCAGTTCTTC.